Below, 4 T cell receptor beta chains from the same sample are listed, as sequenced in a study of blood T cell repertoires in COVID-19. This table comes from immunoSEQ multiplex PCR, and its TCRdb copy is limited to in-frame clones, with some not included. This sample carries 130,000 or so clones, roughly 90% of them seen once, and the ten largest clones take more than 4%. The sequenced sample was peripheral blood. These receptors were collected from a man aged 35-49 years with acute or convalescent COVID-19.

The chain links TRBV11-2 to TRBJ2-3; TRBD1 is a possible D gene (6 bases). There are 13 residues in the CDR3. Trimming took 5 bases from V and 6 from J, leaving 12 bases between them. Germline CDR1 and CDR2: SGHAT and FQNNGV. CDR3 sequence: CASSPGTPDTQYF. The CDR3 nucleotides read TGTGCCAGCAGCCCCGGGACACCGGATACGCAGTATTTT. Full variable domain (rest looked up from reference TRBV11-2 and TRBJ2-3): EAGVAQSPRYKIIEKRQSVAFWCNPISGHATLYWYQQILGQGPKLLIQFQNNGVVDDSQLPKDRFSAERLKGVDSTLKIQPAKLEDSAVYLCASSPGTPDTQYFGPGTRLTVL.

This chain links TRBV20-1 with TRBJ2-2; TRBD2 matches at 8 bases. Per the germline V gene, CDR1 is DFQATT and CDR2 is SNEGSKA (reference sequence). The CDR3 is 15 residues long. J was trimmed by 5 bases and V by 3 bases; bases with no gene match: 8. The CDR3 sequence is CSASKAGGWTGELFF. The CDR3 region has the DNA TGCAGTGCTAGTAAGGCGGGAGGATGGACCGGGGAGCTGTTTTTT.

The chain links TRBV2 to TRBJ1-2; possible D gene TRBD1, 5 bases. Looked up from germline, CDR1 is SNHLY and CDR2 is FYNNEI. The CDR3 extends over 14 amino acids. The V and J ends lost 0 bases and 4 bases respectively, with 9 bases between them. CDR3 nucleotide sequence: TGTGCCAGCAGTGAAGCTCGGGGACTCTATGGCTACACCTTC. Amino acids: CASSEARGLYGYTF.

The V call is TRBV25-1, the J call TRBJ2-5; a possible D gene is TRBD2 (5 bases). This CDR3 has 14 residues. Germline loops: CDR1 MGHDK, CDR2 SYGVNS. V lost 1 base to trimming and J lost 3 bases, with 9 bases between them. The CDR3, as DNA: TGTGCCAGCAGTGAATTTGGGAGTGAAGAGACCCAGTACTTC. This sequence encodes CASSEFGSEETQYF. Full variable domain (outside the CDR3, taken from reference TRBV25-1 and TRBJ2-5): EADIYQTPRYLVIGTGKKITLECSQTMGHDKMYWYQQDPGMELHLIHYSYGVNSTEKGDLSSESTVSRIRTEHFPLTLESARPSHTSQYLCASSEFGSEETQYFGPGTRLLVL.